A selection of T cell receptor beta chains follows, all from one sample in a study of blood T cell repertoires in COVID-19. The protocol was immunoSEQ multiplex PCR, while the TCRdb copy is restricted to in-frame clones and leaves out a portion. This table holds 150,000 to 200,000 clones, approximately 90% found once. Sequencing was done on a sample of PBMCs or T cells enriched from blood (not recorded which). Source of these receptors: a young woman who had recovered from COVID-19. Each CDR3 is given without its conserved first and last residue.

TRBV27	TRBJ2-2	ATRGEVMNTGELF
TRBV7-3	TRBJ2-3	ASSPLGASYLDTQY
TRBV30	TRBJ2-7	AWSQETGSYEQY
TRBV27	TRBJ2-5	ASRGTSASYVY
TRBV5-1	TRBJ1-3	ASSIDRPSSGNTIY
TRBV7-8	TRBJ2-7	ASSPRNPTYEQY
TRBV14	TRBJ2-5	ASSRQFPAETQY
TRBV28	TRBJ2-2	ASSLWRTSSNTGELF
TRBV3-1/TRBV3-2	TRBJ1-3	ASSQGTGVGNTIY
TRBV5-1	TRBJ1-1	ASSLGLLNTEAF
TRBV18	TRBJ2-3	ASSYSSTDTQY
TRBV11-3	TRBJ2-7	ASSLGTSYEQY
TRBV7-2	TRBJ2-7	ASSRTSAPPYEQY
TRBV21-1	TRBJ2-1	ASSKGVSSGNAYNEQF
TRBV27	TRBJ1-6	ASSYGALGGDNSPLH
TRBV6-2/TRBV6-3	TRBJ2-3	ASSTVRGRGTDTQY
TRBV7-2	TRBJ1-5	ASSLDRDQPQH
TRBV6-2/TRBV6-3	TRBJ1-2	ASSYFAGAGFNYGYT
TRBV29-1	TRBJ2-7	SVEDSQGTALEEQY
TRBV7-2	TRBJ1-1	ASSPTVVAGAF
TRBV5-1	TRBJ1-3	ASRNPGYSGNTIY
TRBV7-2	TRBJ2-7	ASSLQGGILYEQY
TRBV27	TRBJ2-6	ASSLTGQYPSGANVLT
TRBV6-5	TRBJ1-6	ASSDRILNSPLH
TRBV28	TRBJ2-7	ASSLEVIGGYEQY
TRBV28	TRBJ2-7	ASSFLLRMDEQY
TRBV4-1	TRBJ2-7	ASSQAGTRSYEQY
TRBV9	TRBJ2-7	ASSATLTGLAYEQY
TRBV19	TRBJ2-1	ASSTLAGGVYNEQF
TRBV6-1	TRBJ1-5	ASSDSVNQPQH
TRBV5-4	TRBJ2-1	ASSPNREYQF
TRBV4-1	TRBJ2-3	ASSQIRGSADTQY
TRBV30	TRBJ2-1	AWIISLTGKTGVMSSYNEQF
TRBV7-8	TRBJ2-7	ASSLATGNEQY
TRBV28	TRBJ1-1	ASSLQRDRIEAF
TRBV27	TRBJ2-7	ASSLAGADEQY
TRBV7-2	TRBJ2-1	ASRVSGRQYNEQF
TRBV3-1/TRBV3-2	TRBJ2-7	ASSQDTSERLWYEQY
TRBV27	TRBJ2-5	ASSFSAGASETQY
TRBV5-4	TRBJ2-5	ASTIAGVRPGAQY
TRBV30	TRBJ2-7	AWRRQGIGYEQY
TRBV2	TRBJ1-4	ASSRDRGEKLF
TRBV19	TRBJ2-2	ASSPRDWGAGELF
TRBV19	TRBJ2-3	ASSIVSSGRLGTQY
TRBV2	TRBJ1-2	ATSGTNYGYT
TRBV29-1	TRBJ2-7	SVRGGRALRTPERY
TRBV7-9	TRBJ2-5	ASSLASGFQETQY
TRBV3-1/TRBV3-2	TRBJ1-6	ASGDRVNSPLH
TRBV4-1	TRBJ2-5	ASSSGTGTQETQY
TRBV7-9	TRBJ2-1	ASSSGLASSEQF
TRBV9	TRBJ1-2	ASSGLHRKDGQGVDGGYT
TRBV29-1	TRBJ1-2	SVGQGVSDYT
TRBV28	TRBJ2-7	ASSPPPGQGSREQY
TRBV11-2	TRBJ2-2	ASGTQGNTGELF
TRBV23-1	TRBJ2-1	ASSQREGTYNEQF
TRBV4-1	TRBJ2-7	ASSQDRGPYEQY
TRBV7-6	TRBJ1-2	ASSLGPGYGYT
TRBV6-5	TRBJ2-1	ASRLAGEGNEQF
TRBV9	TRBJ2-6	ASSVVGTDPWGANVLT
TRBV7-3	TRBJ2-1	ASSASVGGIAGGDNEQF